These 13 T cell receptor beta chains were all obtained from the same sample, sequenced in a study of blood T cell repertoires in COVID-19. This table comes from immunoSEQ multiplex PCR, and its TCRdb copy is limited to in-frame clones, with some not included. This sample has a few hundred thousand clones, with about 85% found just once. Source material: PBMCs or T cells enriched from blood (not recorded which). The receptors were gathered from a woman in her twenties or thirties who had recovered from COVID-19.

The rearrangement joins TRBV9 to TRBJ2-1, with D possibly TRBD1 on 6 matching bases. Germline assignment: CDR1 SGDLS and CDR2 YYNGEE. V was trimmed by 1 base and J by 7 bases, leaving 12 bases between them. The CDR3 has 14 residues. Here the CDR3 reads CASSVFGTSNEQFF. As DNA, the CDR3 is TGTGCCAGCAGCGTATTCGGGACATCTAATGAGCAGTTCTTC.

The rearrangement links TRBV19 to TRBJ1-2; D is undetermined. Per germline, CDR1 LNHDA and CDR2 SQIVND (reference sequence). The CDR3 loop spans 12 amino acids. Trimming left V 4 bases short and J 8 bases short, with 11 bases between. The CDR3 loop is CASSTRVGGYTF. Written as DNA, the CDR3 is TGTGCCAGTAGTACCCGTGTGGGCGGCTACACCTTC.

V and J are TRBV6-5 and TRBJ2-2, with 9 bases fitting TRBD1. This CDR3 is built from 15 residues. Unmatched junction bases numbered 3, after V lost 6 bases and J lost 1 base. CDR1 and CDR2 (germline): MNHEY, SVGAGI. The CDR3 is CASRGTGLNTGELFF. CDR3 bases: TGTGCCAGCAGGGGGACAGGGCTGAACACCGGGGAGCTGTTTTTT.

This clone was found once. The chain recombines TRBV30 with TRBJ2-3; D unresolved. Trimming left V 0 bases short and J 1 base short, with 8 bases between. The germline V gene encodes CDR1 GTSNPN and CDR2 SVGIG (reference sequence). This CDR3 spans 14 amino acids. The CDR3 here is CAWSVSAGTDTQYF. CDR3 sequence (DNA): TGTGCCTGGAGTGTAAGCGCGGGCACAGATACGCAGTATTTT.

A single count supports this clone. DNA of the CDR3: TGTGCCAGCAGCTTTTTCGCGGGTTCTCCGAATACGCAGTATTTT. This sequence encodes CASSFFAGSPNTQYF. J is TRBJ2-3 and V is TRBV7-3, with D possibly being TRBD2 (5 bases). Trimming removed 3 bases from V and 7 bases from J, with 17 bases in between. Germline CDR1 reads SGHTA; CDR2 reads FQGTGA. CDR3 length: 15 amino acids.

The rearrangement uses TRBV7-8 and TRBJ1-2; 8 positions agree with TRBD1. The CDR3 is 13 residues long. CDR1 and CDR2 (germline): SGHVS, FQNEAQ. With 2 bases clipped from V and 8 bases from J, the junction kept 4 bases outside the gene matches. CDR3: CASSLQGALGYTF. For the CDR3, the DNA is TGTGCCAGCAGCTTACAGGGGGCACTAGGCTACACCTTC.

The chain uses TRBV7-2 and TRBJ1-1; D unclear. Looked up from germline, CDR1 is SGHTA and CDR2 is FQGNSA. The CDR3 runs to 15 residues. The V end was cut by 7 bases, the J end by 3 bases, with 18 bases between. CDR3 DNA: TGTGCCAGCAACATAGGGTTGAGGGTAGACACTGAAGCTTTCTTT. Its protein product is CASNIGLRVDTEAFF.

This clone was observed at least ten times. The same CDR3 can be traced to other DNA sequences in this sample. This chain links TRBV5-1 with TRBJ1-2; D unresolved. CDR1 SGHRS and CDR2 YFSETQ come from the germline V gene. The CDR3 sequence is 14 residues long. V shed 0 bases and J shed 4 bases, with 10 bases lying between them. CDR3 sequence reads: CASSLAPGSYGYTF. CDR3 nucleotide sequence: TGCGCCAGCAGCTTGGCCCCGGGGTCCTATGGCTACACCTTC. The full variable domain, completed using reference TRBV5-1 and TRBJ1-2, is KAGVTQTPRYLIKTRGQQVTLSCSPISGHRSVSWYQQTPGQGLQFLFEYFSETQRNKGNFPGRFSGRQFSNSRSEMNVSTLELGDSALYLCASSLAPGSYGYTFGSGTRLTVV.

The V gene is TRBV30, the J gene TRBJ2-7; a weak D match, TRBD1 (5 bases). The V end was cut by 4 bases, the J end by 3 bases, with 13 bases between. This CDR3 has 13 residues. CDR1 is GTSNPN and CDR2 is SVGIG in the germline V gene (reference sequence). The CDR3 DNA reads TGTGCCTGGATAACCCAGGGAAACTACGAGCAGTACTTC. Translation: CAWITQGNYEQYF.

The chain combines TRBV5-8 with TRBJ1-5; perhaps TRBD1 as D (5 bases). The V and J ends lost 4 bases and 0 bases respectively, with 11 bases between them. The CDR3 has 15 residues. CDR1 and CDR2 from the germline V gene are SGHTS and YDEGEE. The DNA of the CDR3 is TGTGCCAGCAGCGGGGGGTACTATAGCAATCAGCCCCAGCATTTT. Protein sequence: CASSGGYYSNQPQHF.

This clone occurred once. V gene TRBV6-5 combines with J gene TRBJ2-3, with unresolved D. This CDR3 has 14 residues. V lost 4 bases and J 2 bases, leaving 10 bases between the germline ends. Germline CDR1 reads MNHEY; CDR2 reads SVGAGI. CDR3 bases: TGTGCCAGCAGTTTCTTAGGAGCCACAGATACGCAGTATTTT. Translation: CASSFLGATDTQYF.

CDR3 loop: CASIRGGQAEAFF. For the CDR3, the DNA is TGTGCCAGCATCCGGGGGGGGCAGGCTGAAGCTTTCTTT. The V gene is TRBV6-1, the J gene TRBJ1-1, with a weak D call TRBD1 (6 bases). CDR3 size: 13 residues. Trimming pared 7 bases from V and 6 bases from J, leaving 15 bases between. Germline V gene data show CDR1 as MNHNS and CDR2 as SASEGT.

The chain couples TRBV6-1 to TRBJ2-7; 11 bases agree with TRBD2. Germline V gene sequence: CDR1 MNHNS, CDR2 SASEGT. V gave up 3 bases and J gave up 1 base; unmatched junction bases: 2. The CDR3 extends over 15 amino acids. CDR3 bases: TGTGCCAGCAGTGATAGCGGGGGGGCTTCCTACGAGCAGTACTTC. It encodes CASSDSGGASYEQYF.